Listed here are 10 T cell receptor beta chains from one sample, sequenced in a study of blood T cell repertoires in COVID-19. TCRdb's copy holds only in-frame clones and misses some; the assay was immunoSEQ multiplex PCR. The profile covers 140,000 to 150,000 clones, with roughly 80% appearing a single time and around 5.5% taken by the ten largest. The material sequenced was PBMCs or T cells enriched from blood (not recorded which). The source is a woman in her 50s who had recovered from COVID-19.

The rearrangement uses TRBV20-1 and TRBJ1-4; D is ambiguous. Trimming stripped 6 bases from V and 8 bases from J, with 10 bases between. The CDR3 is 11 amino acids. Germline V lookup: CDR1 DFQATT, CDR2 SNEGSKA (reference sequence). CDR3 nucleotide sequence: TGCAGTGCCCAAATCCGGGAAAAACTGTTTTTT. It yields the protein CSAQIREKLFF.

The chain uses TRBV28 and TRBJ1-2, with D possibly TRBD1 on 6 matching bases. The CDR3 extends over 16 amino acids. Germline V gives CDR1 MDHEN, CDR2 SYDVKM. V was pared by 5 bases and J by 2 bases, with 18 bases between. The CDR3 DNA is TGTGCCAGCAGTGCCCCGACCGGGACACTAAACTATGGCTACACCTTC. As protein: CASSAPTGTLNYGYTF.

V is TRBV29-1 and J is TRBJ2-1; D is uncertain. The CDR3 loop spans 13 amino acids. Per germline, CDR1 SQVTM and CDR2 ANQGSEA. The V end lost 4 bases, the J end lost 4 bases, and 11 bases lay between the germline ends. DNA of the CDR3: TGCAGCGTTGGTCAGGATTCTTACAATGAGCAGTTCTTC. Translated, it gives CSVGQDSYNEQFF.

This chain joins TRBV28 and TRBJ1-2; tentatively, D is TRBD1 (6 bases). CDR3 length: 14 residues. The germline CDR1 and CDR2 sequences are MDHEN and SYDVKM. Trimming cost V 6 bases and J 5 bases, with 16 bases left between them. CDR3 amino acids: CASSRTARAYGYTF. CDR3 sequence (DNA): TGTGCCAGCAGCAGGACAGCCCGGGCATATGGCTACACCTTC.

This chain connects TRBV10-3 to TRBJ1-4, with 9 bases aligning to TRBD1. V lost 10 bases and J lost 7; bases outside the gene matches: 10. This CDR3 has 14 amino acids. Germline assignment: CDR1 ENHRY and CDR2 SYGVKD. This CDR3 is CATRPGQGGEKLFF. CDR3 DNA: TGTGCCACCAGACCGGGACAGGGAGGTGAAAAACTGTTTTTT.

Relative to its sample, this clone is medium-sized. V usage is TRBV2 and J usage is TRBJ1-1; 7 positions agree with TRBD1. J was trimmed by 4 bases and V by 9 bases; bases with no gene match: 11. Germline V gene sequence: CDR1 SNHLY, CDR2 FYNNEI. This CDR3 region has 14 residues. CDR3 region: CARNTDRDSTEAFF. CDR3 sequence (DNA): TGTGCCAGAAACACAGACAGGGATAGCACTGAAGCTTTCTTT. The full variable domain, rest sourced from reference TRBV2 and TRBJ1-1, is EPEVTQTPSHQVTQMGQEVILRCVPISNHLYFYWYRQILGQKVEFLVSFYNNEISEKSEIFDDQFSVERPDGSNFTLKIRSTKLEDSAMYFCARNTDRDSTEAFFGQGTRLTVV.

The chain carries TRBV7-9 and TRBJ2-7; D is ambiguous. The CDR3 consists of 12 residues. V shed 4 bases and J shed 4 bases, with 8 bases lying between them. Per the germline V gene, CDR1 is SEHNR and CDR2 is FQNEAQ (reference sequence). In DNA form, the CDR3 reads TGTGCCAGCAGCTCGTCCGTATACGAGCAGTACGTC. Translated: CASSSSVYEQYV.

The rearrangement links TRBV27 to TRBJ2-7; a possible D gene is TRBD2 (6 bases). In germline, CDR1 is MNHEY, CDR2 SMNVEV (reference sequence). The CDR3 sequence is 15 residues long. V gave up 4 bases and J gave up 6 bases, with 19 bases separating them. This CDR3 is CASSSGLLGSVEQYV. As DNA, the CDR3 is TGTGCCAGCAGTTCGGGACTTCTTGGATCTGTCGAGCAGTACGTC.

In DNA form, the CDR3 reads TGTGCCAGCAGTTTACACGGAGCTATCAACGAGCAGTACGTC. Translated: CASSLHGAINEQYV. The chain recombines TRBV28 with TRBJ2-7; D is undetermined. V lost 2 bases and J lost 5, with 13 bases in between. From germline, CDR1 is MDHEN and CDR2 SYDVKM. CDR3 size: 14 residues.

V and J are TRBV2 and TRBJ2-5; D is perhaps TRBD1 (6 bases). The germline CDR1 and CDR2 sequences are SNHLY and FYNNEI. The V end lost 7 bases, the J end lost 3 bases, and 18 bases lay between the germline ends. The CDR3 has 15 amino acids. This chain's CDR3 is CASTQGFAREETQYF. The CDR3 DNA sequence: TGTGCCAGCACCCAGGGGTTCGCCAGGGAAGAGACCCAGTACTTC.